Presented here are 3 T cell receptor beta chains from one specimen sequenced in a study of shared clonotypes between healthy human individuals. Sequencing was performed with immunoSEQ multiplex PCR; in TCRdb, only in-frame clones are kept and a portion is missing. This table has some 2,100,000 clones, approximately 94% appearing once. CD8 cells regarded as naive lacked CD45RO, were positively chosen for CCR7, and omitted terminally differentiated effector memory CD45RA+ cells. Sequenced input: naive CD8+ T cells from PBMCs. Source of these receptors: a man in his late teens or twenties in good health. Some clones in this sample may be carry-over from other donors' samples.

This chain joins TRBV5-1 and TRBJ1-4, with a tentative D call TRBD1 (5 bases). Germline V gene sequence: CDR1 SGHRS, CDR2 YFSETQ. The CDR3 is 16 amino acids. With 0 bases removed from V and 8 bases from J, the gap between germline ends came to 17 bases. The chain's CDR3 is CASSLAPGGMEEKLFF. The DNA for the CDR3 is TGCGCCAGCAGCTTGGCCCCCGGGGGTATGGAGGAAAAACTGTTTTTT.

This clone was seen more than once but under ten times. The sample carries other DNA sequences with the same CDR3. CDR3 sequence: CAWSSGVEQYF. In DNA, the CDR3 is TGTGCCTGGAGCTCTGGAGTCGAGCAGTACTTC. The chain is built from TRBV30 and TRBJ2-7, with D uncertain. Germline values: CDR1 GTSNPN, CDR2 SVGIG (reference sequence). CDR3 size: 11 residues. The V gene lost 3 bases and the J gene lost 6 bases, with 9 bases spanning the gap.

CDR3 DNA sequence: TGTGCCAGCGGCAGGGGGACAGGGTACAATGAGCAGTTCTTC. It translates to CASGRGTGYNEQFF. This chain joins TRBV11-2 and TRBJ2-1, with 9 positions matching TRBD1. J gave up 4 bases and V 8 bases, and 6 bases lay outside the gene matches. The CDR3 has 14 amino acids. Germline loops: CDR1 SGHAT, CDR2 FQNNGV.